This TCR beta chain was captured by sequencing in a study of blood T cell repertoires in COVID-19. Study background: Samples representing acute and convalescent COVID-19 were sourced from the United States, Italy and Spain. Nucleic acid was either cDNA or gDNA, and it came from T cells, B-cell-depleted T cells, or PBMCs.

Authors' processing steps: Estimation of nucleated cell counts was performed using reference gene primer amplification. Assay: immunoSEQ multiplex PCR; the TCRdb copy retains only in-frame clones and omits some. The DNA gave D and trimming, while V, J and clone size come from that table. The profile shows about 140,000 clones, approximately 86% of them singletons. This CDR3 is built from 16 residues. V dropped 0 bases and J dropped 3; count of bases not matched to a gene: 3. Germline-derived CDR1 and CDR2 are KGHSH and LQKENI. This chain connects TRBV18 to TRBJ2-3; TRBD1 matches 10 bases. The clonotype was recovered from a human donor in a cohort sampled during active COVID-19. The specimen sequenced was peripheral blood. CDR3 residues: CASSPPVGQGTDTQYF. CDR3 coding DNA: TGTGCCAGCTCACCACCGGTGGGACAGGGGACAGATACGCAGTATTTT.